The present T cell receptor beta chain was sequenced within a study of CD8 T cells in Susac syndrome. Reverse transcription of about 0.45 to 1 ug RNA was performed with random hexamers. Coverage of TCR beta CDR3 amplification by immunoSEQ multiplex PCR extended to 54 Vbeta and 13 Jbeta. Via MiXCR, TCRdb re-called the immunoSEQ multiplex PCR reads, giving one row per CDR3 protein. The table shows 20,000 or so distinct CDR3 sequences, with approximately 95% occurring only once. J lost 0 bases, V lost 6 bases, and 12 bases had no gene match. The germline CDR1 and CDR2 sequences are SEHNR and FQNEAQ (reference sequence). CDR3 length: 18 amino acids. High-throughput TCR beta sequencing covered peripheral CD8+ and CD4+ T cells. TEMRA cells were enriched by FACS, while CD8+ and CD4+ T cells were obtained through a negative isolation that was performed magnetically.

The J gene is TRBJ2-4, the V gene TRBV7-9, with TRBD1 matching 9 bases. This TCR derives from a human donor in good health. The specimen sequenced was CD8+ T cells from PBMCs. The chain's CDR3 is CASSHYWDRALAKNIQYF. DNA of the CDR3: TGTGCCAGCAGTCATTACTGGGACAGGGCCTTAGCCAAAAACATTCAGTACTTC.